This TCR beta chain stems from a study of blood T cells in healthy people across ages. V dropped 6 bases and J dropped 11; count of bases not matched to a gene: 9. The CDR3 spans 13 residues. Germline lookup yields CDR1 MNHEY and CDR2 SVGEGT. A second PCR, run for about 7 to 11 cycles, used a sample-barcoded 5' primer plus a J-beta primer mix. TCRdb ran MiXCR on the 5' RACE reads and lists one entry per CDR3 protein. The table lists fewer than 1,000,000 distinct CDR3 sequences, around 45% of them singletons. V is TRBV6-2 or TRBV6-3 and J is TRBJ2-5; 10 bases are shared with TRBD2. The sequencing sample was made of blood. This sequence originates from a man older than 75 in good health. The CDR3 nucleotides are TGTGCCAGCAGGCCTAGCGGGGGTGAGGAGCAGTACTTC. This sequence encodes CASRPSGGEEQYF.